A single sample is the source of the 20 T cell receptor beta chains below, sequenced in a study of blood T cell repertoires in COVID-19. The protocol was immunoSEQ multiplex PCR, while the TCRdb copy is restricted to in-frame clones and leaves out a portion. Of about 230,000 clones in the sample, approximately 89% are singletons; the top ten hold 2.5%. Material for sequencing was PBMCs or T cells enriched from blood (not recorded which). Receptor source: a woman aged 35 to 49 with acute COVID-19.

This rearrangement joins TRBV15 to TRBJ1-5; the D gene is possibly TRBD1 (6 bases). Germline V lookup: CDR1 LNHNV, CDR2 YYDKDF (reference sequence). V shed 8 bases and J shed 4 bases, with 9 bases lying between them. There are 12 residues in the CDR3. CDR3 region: CATRQGNQPQHF. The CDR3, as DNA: TGTGCCACCCGGCAGGGGAATCAGCCCCAGCATTTT. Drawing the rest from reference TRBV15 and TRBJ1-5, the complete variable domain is DAMVIQNPRYQVTQFGKPVTLSCSQTLNHNVMYWYQQKSSQAPKLLFHYYDKDFNNEADTPDNFQSRRPNTSFCFLDIRSPGLGDTAMYLCATRQGNQPQHFGDGTRLSIL.

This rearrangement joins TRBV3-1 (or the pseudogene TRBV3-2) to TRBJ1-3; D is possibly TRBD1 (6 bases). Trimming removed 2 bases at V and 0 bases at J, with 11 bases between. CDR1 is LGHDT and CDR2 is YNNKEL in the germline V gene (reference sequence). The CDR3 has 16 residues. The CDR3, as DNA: TGTGCCAGCAGCCAATCACAGGGATACTCTGGAAACACCATATATTTT. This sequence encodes CASSQSQGYSGNTIYF.

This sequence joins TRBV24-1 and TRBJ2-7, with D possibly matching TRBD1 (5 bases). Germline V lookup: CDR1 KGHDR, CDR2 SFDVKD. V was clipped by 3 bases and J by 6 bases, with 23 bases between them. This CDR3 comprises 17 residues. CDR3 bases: TGTGCCACCAGTGATATCATTGGGGCGAGGAGCCGACGCGAGCAGTACGTC. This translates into CATSDIIGARSRREQYV.

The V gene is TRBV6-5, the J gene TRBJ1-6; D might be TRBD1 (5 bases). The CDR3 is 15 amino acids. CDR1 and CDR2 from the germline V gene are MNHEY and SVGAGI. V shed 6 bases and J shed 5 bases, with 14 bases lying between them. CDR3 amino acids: CASSATDTNNSPLHF. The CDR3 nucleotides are TGTGCCAGCAGCGCAACGGACACCAATAATTCACCCCTCCACTTT.

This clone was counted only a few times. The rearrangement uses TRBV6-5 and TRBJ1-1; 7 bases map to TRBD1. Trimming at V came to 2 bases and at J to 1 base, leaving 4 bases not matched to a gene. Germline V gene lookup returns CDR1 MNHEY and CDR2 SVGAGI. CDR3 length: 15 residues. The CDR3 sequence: CASSYPQGGNTEAFF. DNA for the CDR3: TGTGCCAGCAGTTACCCGCAGGGGGGGAACACTGAAGCTTTCTTT.

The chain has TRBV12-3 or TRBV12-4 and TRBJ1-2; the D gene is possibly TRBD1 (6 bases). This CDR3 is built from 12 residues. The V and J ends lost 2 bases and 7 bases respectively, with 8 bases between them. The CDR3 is CASSLKDSGYTF. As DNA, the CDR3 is TGTGCCAGCAGTTTAAAGGACAGTGGCTACACCTTC.

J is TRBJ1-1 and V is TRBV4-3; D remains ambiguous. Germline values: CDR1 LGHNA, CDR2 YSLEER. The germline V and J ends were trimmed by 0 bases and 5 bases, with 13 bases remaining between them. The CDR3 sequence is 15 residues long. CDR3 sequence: CASSQDRSGGTEAFF. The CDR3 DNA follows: TGCGCCAGCAGCCAAGATCGGTCGGGTGGGACTGAAGCTTTCTTT.

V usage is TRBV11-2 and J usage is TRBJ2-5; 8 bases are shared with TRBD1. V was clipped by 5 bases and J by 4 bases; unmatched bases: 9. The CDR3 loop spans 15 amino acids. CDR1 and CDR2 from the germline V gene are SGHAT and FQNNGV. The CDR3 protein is CASSHDRGWGETQYF. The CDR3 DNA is TGTGCCAGCAGCCATGACAGGGGTTGGGGAGAGACCCAGTACTTC. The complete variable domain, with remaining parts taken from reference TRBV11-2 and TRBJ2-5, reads EAGVAQSPRYKIIEKRQSVAFWCNPISGHATLYWYQQILGQGPKLLIQFQNNGVVDDSQLPKDRFSAERLKGVDSTLKIQPAKLEDSAVYLCASSHDRGWGETQYFGPGTRLLVL.

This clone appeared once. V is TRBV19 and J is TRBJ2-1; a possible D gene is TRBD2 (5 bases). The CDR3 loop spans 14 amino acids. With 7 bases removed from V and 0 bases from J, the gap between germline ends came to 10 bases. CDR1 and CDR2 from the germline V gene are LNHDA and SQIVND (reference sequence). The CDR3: CASKAAGSYNEQFF. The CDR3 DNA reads TGTGCCAGTAAGGCGGCGGGCTCCTACAATGAGCAGTTCTTC.

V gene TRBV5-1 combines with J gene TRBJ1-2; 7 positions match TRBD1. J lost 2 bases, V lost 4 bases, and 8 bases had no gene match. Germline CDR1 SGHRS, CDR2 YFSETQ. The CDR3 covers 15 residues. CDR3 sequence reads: CASSPPTGRNYGYTF. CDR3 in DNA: TGCGCCAGCAGCCCGCCGACAGGGAGGAACTATGGCTACACCTTC. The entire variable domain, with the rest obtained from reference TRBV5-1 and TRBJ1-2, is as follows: KAGVTQTPRYLIKTRGQQVTLSCSPISGHRSVSWYQQTPGQGLQFLFEYFSETQRNKGNFPGRFSGRQFSNSRSEMNVSTLELGDSALYLCASSPPTGRNYGYTFGSGTRLTVV.

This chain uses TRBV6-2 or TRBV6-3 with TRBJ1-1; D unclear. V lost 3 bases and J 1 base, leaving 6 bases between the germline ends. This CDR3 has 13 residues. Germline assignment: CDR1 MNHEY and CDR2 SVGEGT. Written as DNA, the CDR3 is TGTGCCAGCAGTTATCGTAAGAACACTGAAGCTTTCTTT. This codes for CASSYRKNTEAFF.

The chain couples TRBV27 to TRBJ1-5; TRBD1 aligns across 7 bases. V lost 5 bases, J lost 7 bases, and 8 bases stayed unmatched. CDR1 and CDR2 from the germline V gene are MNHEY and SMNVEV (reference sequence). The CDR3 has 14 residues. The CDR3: CASSLDRVGQPQHF. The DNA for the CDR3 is TGTGCCAGCAGTCTAGACAGGGTAGGGCAGCCCCAGCATTTT.

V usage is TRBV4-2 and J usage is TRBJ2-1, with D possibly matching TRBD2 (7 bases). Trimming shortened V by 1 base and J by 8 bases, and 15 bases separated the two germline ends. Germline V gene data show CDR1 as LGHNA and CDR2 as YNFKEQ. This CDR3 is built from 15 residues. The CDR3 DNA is TGTGCCAGCAGCCAAGGGTTTGGGGGGGGCTATGAGCAGTTCTTC. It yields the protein CASSQGFGGGYEQFF.

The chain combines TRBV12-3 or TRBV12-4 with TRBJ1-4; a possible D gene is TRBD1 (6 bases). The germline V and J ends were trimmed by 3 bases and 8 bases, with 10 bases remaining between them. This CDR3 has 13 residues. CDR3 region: CASSLRGNEKLFF. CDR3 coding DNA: TGTGCCAGCAGTTTGAGGGGGAACGAAAAACTGTTTTTT.

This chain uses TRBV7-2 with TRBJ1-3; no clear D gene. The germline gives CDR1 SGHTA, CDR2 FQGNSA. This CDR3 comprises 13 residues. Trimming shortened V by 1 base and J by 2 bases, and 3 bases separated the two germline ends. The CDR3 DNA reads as TGTGCCAGCAGCTTAGTTACTGGAAACACCATATATTTT. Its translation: CASSLVTGNTIYF.

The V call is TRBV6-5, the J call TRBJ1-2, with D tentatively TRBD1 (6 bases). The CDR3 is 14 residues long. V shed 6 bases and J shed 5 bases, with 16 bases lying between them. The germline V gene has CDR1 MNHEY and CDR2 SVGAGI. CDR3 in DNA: TGTGCCAGCAGCCCCGGACAGAACCCGTATGGCTACACCTTC. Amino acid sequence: CASSPGQNPYGYTF.

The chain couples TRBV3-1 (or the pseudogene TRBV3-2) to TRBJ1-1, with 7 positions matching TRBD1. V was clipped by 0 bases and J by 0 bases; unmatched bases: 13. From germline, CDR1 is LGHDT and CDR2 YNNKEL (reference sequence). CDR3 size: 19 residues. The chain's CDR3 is CASSQERLTGEKMNTEAFF. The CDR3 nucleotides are TGTGCCAGCAGCCAAGAGAGACTTACAGGGGAGAAGATGAACACTGAAGCTTTCTTT.

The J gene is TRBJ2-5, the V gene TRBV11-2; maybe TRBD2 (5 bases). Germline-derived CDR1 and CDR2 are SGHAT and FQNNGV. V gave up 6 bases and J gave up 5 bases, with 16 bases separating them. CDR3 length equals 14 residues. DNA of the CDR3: TGTGCCAGCAGTTCGGAGCGGACTCGGGAGACCCAGTACTTC. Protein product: CASSSERTRETQYF.

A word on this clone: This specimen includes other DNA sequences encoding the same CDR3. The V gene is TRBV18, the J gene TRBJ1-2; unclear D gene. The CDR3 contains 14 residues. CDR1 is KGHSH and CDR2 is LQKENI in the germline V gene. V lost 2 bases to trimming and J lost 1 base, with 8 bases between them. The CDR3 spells CASSPGRGNYGYTF. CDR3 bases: TGTGCCAGCTCACCAGGTCGGGGTAACTATGGCTACACCTTC.

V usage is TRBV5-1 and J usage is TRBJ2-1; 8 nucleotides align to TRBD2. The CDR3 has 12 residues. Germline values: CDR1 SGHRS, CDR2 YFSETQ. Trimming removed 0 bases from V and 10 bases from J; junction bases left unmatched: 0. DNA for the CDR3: TGCGCCAGCAGCTTGGGACTAGCGGAGCAGTTCTTC. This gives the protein CASSLGLAEQFF.